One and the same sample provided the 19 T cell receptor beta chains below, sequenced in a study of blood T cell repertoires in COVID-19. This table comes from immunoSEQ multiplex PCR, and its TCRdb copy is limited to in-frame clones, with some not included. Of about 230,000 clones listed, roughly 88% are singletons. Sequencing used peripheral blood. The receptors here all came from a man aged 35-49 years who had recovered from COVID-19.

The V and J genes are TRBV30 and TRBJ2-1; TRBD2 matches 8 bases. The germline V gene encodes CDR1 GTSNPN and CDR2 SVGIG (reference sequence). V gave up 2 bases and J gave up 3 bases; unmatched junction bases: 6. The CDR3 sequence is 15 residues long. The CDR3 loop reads CAWSLSGRDYNEQFF. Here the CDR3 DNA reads TGTGCCTGGAGTTTGAGCGGGAGAGACTACAATGAGCAGTTCTTC.

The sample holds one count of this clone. The CDR3 region has the DNA TGTGCCACCAGCCGCTACAGGCAAGAGACCCAGTACTTC. Protein: CATSRYRQETQYF. V gene TRBV15 combines with J gene TRBJ2-5, with D tentatively TRBD1 (5 bases). This CDR3 spans 13 amino acids. V was trimmed by 5 bases and J by 2 bases, leaving 9 bases between them. Looked up from germline, CDR1 is LNHNV and CDR2 is YYDKDF (reference sequence).

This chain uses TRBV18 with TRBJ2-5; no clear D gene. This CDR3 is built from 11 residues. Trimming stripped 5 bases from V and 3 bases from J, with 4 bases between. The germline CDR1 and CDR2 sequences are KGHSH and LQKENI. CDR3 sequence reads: CASSSEETQYF. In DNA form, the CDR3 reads TGTGCCAGCTCATCCGAAGAGACCCAGTACTTC.

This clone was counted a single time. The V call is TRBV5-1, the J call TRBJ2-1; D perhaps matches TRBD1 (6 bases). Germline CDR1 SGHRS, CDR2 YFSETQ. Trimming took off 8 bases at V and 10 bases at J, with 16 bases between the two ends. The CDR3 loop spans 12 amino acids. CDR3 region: CARFPSDREQFF. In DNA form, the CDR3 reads TGCGCCAGATTCCCTTCTGACAGGGAGCAGTTCTTC. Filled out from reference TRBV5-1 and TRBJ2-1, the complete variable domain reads KAGVTQTPRYLIKTRGQQVTLSCSPISGHRSVSWYQQTPGQGLQFLFEYFSETQRNKGNFPGRFSGRQFSNSRSEMNVSTLELGDSALYLCARFPSDREQFFGPGTRLTVL.

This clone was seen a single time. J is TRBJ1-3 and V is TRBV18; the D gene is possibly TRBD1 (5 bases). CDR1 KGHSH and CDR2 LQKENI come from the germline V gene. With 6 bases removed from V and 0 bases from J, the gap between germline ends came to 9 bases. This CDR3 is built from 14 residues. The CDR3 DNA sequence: TGTGCCAGCTCCGCGGGACTCTCTGGAAACACCATATATTTT. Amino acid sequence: CASSAGLSGNTIYF.

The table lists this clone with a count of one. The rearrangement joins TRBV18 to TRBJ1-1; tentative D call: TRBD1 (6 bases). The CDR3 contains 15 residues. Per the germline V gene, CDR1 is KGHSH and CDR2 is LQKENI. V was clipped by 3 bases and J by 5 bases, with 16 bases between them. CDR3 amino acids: CASSPFPRGETEAFF. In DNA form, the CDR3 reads TGTGCCAGCTCACCCTTTCCCAGGGGAGAAACTGAAGCTTTCTTT.

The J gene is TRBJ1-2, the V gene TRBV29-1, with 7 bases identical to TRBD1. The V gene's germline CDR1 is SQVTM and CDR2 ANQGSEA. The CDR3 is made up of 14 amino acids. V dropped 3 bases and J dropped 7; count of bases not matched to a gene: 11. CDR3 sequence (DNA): TGCAGCGTTGATTCTCGACAGGGTAATGGTGGCTACACCTTC. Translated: CSVDSRQGNGGYTF.

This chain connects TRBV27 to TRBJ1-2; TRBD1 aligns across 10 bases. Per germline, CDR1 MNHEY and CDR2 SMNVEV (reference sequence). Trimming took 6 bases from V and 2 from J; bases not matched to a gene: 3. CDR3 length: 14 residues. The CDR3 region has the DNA TGTGCCAGCAGCCAGGGACAGGGGAACTATGGCTACACCTTC. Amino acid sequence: CASSQGQGNYGYTF.

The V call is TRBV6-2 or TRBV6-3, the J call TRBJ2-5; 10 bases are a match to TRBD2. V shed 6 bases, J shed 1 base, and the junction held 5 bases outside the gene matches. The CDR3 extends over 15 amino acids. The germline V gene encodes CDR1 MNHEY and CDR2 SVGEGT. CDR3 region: CASSNSGRFQETQYF. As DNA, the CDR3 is TGTGCCAGCAGCAATAGCGGGAGGTTCCAAGAGACCCAGTACTTC.

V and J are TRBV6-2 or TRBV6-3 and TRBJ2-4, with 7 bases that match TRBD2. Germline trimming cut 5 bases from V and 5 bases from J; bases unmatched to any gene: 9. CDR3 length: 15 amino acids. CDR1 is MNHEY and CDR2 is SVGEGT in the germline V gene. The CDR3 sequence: CASSVRSRGENIQYF. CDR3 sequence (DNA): TGTGCCAGCAGTGTAAGGAGTCGGGGGGAAAACATTCAGTACTTC.

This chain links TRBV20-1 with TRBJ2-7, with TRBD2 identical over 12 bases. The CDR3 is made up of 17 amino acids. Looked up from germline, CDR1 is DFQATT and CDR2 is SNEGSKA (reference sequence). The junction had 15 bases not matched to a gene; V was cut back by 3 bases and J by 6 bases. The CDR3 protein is CSASPRTSGTIQREQYF. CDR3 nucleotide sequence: TGCAGTGCTAGTCCACGGACTAGCGGGACCATCCAGCGCGAGCAGTACTTC.

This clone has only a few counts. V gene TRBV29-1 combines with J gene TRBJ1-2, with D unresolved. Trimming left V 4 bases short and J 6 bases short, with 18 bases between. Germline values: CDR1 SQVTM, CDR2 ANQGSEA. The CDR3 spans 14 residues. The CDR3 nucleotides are TGCAGCGTTGGCTCGGACGGGGATAGAGATGGCTACACCTTC. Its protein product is CSVGSDGDRDGYTF.

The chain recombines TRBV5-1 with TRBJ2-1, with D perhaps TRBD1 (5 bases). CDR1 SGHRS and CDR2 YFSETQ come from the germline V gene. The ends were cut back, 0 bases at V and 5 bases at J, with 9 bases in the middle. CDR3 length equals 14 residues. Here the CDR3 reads CASSLEIGDNEQFF. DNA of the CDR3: TGCGCCAGCAGCTTGGAAATAGGGGACAATGAGCAGTTCTTC. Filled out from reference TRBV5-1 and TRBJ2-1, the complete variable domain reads KAGVTQTPRYLIKTRGQQVTLSCSPISGHRSVSWYQQTPGQGLQFLFEYFSETQRNKGNFPGRFSGRQFSNSRSEMNVSTLELGDSALYLCASSLEIGDNEQFFGPGTRLTVL.

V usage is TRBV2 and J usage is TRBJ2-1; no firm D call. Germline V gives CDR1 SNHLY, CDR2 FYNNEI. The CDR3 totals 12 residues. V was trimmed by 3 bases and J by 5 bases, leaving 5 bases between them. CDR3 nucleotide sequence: TGTGCCAGCAGTGAGAGTAACAATGAGCAGTTCTTC. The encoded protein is CASSESNNEQFF.

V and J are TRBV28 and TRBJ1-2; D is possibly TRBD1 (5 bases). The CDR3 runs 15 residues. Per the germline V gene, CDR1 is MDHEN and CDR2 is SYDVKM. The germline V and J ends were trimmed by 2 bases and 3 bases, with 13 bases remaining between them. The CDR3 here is CASSLGGGRHYGYTF. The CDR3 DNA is TGTGCCAGCAGTTTAGGGGGAGGGCGGCACTATGGCTACACCTTC.

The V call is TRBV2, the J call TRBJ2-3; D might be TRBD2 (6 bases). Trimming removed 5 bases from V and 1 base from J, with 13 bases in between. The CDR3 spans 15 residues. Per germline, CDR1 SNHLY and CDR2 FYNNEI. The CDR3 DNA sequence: TGTGCCAGCAGTTCCTTAGCGGTCGGCACAGATACGCAGTATTTT. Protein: CASSSLAVGTDTQYF. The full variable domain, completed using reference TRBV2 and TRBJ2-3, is EPEVTQTPSHQVTQMGQEVILRCVPISNHLYFYWYRQILGQKVEFLVSFYNNEISEKSEIFDDQFSVERPDGSNFTLKIRSTKLEDSAMYFCASSSLAVGTDTQYFGPGTRLTVL.

The CDR3 here is CASSIGSGFTDTQYF. Here the CDR3 DNA reads TGTGCCAGTAGTATAGGTAGCGGATTCACAGATACGCAGTATTTT. The rearrangement uses TRBV19 and TRBJ2-3, with D perhaps matching TRBD2 (6 bases). V lost 1 base, J lost 2 bases, and 10 bases lay in between. Germline CDR1 LNHDA, CDR2 SQIVND (reference sequence). The CDR3 is made up of 15 amino acids.

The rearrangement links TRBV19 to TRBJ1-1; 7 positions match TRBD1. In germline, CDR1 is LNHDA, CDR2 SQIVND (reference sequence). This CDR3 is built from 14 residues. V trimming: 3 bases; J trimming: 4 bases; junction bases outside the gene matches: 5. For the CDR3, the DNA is TGTGCCAGTAGTATTGAGGCAGGGGGCACTGAAGCTTTCTTT. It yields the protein CASSIEAGGTEAFF. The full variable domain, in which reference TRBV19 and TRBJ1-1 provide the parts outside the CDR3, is DGGITQSPKYLFRKEGQNVTLSCEQNLNHDAMYWYRQDPGQGLRLIYYSQIVNDFQKGDIAEGYSVSREKKESFPLTVTSAQKNPTAFYLCASSIEAGGTEAFFGQGTRLTVV.

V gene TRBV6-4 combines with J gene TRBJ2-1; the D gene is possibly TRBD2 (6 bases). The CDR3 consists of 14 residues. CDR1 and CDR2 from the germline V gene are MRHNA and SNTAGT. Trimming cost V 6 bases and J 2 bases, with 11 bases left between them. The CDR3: CASRGRGPYNEQFF. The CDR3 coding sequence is TGTGCCAGCAGGGGGCGGGGACCCTACAATGAGCAGTTCTTC.